A single sample is the source of the 26 T cell receptor beta chains below, sequenced in a study of blood T cells in healthy people across ages. It was with a sample-barcoded 5' primer and a J-beta primer mix that a second PCR of about 7 to 12 cycles was run. One entry per CDR3 protein, called by TCRdb with MiXCR from the 5' RACE reads. The table has about a million distinct CDR3 sequences, roughly 51% seen once. What was sequenced was blood. The receptor source for this set is a woman aged 55-70 years in good health.

This clonotype has a handful of counts. The CDR3 loop is CASSQGDFLAKNIQYF. The DNA for the CDR3 is TGCGCCAGCAGCCAAGGGGATTTTTTAGCCAAAAACATTCAGTACTTC. The chain combines TRBV4-1 with TRBJ2-4, with no clear D. The germline gives CDR1 MGHRA, CDR2 YSYEKL. V was cut by 1 base and J by 0 bases, with 10 bases left in between. CDR3 size: 16 residues.

The chain has TRBV28 and TRBJ2-7; D is possibly TRBD2 (5 bases). CDR1 and CDR2 (germline): MDHEN, SYDVKM. The length of the CDR3 is 15 residues. The ends were cut back, 5 bases at V and 7 bases at J, with 21 bases in the middle. The CDR3 reads CASSPTTISGNEQYF. In nucleotides, the CDR3 is TGTGCCAGCAGTCCGACTACCATCTCCGGCAATGAGCAGTACTTC. Complete variable domain (other parts from reference TRBV28 and TRBJ2-7): DVKVTQSSRYLVKRTGEKVFLECVQDMDHENMFWYRQDPGLGLRLIYFSYDVKMKEKGDIPEGYSVSREKKERFSLILESASTNQTSMYLCASSPTTISGNEQYFGPGTRLTVT.

This clonotype was detected only a few times. The chain joins TRBV7-2 to TRBJ2-7; 7 nucleotides agree with TRBD1. Germline V lookup: CDR1 SGHTA, CDR2 FQGNSA. V was pared by 4 bases and J by 3 bases, with 6 bases of the junction left unmatched. The CDR3 is 14 residues long. The CDR3: CASSSRNRGYEQYF. The CDR3 DNA reads TGTGCCAGCAGCTCAAGGAACAGGGGCTACGAGCAGTACTTC.

This chain uses TRBV10-2 with TRBJ2-3; TRBD2 agrees at 11 bases. The germline gives CDR1 WSHSY, CDR2 SAAADI. The trim removed 1 base at V and 2 bases at J, leaving 8 bases unmatched. The CDR3 is made up of 18 amino acids. CDR3 nucleotide sequence: TGCGCCAGCAGTGAGTTCGGACTAGCGGGCGGTTACACAGATACGCAGTATTTT. Protein product: CASSEFGLAGGYTDTQYF.

Only a few counts were recorded for this clonotype. CDR3 sequence (DNA): TGTGCCAGCAGCGATGACCAAGAGACCCAGTACTTC. This translates into CASSDDQETQYF. The rearrangement links TRBV2 to TRBJ2-5, with D unclear. This CDR3 region has 12 residues. Germline CDR1 SNHLY, CDR2 FYNNEI. V was trimmed by 6 bases and J by 0 bases, leaving 5 bases between them.

CDR3 sequence (DNA): TGTGCCAGCAGCCAAGTTCGGGACAGGGGCTACGAGCAGTACTTC. It translates to CASSQVRDRGYEQYF. The chain couples TRBV3-1 to TRBJ2-4; TRBD1 agrees at 10 bases. The end of the DNA fits TRBJ2-7 better, so the J call may be wrong. The germline V gene has CDR1 LGHDT and CDR2 YNNKEL (reference sequence). This CDR3 comprises 15 residues.

V is TRBV6-6 and J is TRBJ2-7; 9 bases agree with TRBD1. Germline CDR1 MNHNY, CDR2 SVGAGI (reference sequence). Losses at the gene ends were 6 bases for V and 5 bases for J; bases not matched to a gene: 8. The CDR3 length is 14 residues. CDR3 protein: CASSAGTGIHEQYF. The CDR3 bases are TGTGCCAGCAGCGCCGGGACAGGGATCCACGAGCAGTACTTC.

The rearrangement uses TRBV7-9 and TRBJ1-1; weak D call: TRBD1 (5 bases). V lost 3 bases and J lost 0, with 11 bases in between. CDR3 length equals 15 residues. In germline, CDR1 is SEHNR, CDR2 FQNEAQ (reference sequence). Written as DNA, the CDR3 is TGTGCCAGCAGCTTTAAACGCAGGGTGAACACTGAAGCTTTCTTT. Its protein product is CASSFKRRVNTEAFF.

The CDR3 nucleotides read TGTGCCTGGAGGAAAGGCCAGGGAGGGCAGCCCCAGCATTTT. Its protein product is CAWRKGQGGQPQHF. J is TRBJ1-5 and V is TRBV30; a weak D match, TRBD1 (5 bases). Between the trimmed V and J ends, which lost 3 bases and 7 bases, there was a span of 16 bases. The CDR3 runs to 14 residues. CDR1 is GTSNPN and CDR2 is SVGIG in the germline V gene (reference sequence).

The genes are TRBV4-1 and TRBJ2-3; D is unresolved. V gave up 3 bases and J gave up 14 bases, with 15 bases separating them. This CDR3 region has 12 residues. Germline V gene sequence: CDR1 MGHRA, CDR2 YSYEKL. The CDR3 here is CASSQVWATVYF. The CDR3 DNA sequence: TGCGCCAGCAGCCAGGTGTGGGCGACGGTGTATTTT.

There are a few counts of this clonotype. The chain joins TRBV3-1 to TRBJ2-7, with 7 positions matching TRBD2. Germline assignment: CDR1 LGHDT and CDR2 YNNKEL (reference sequence). Losses at the gene ends were 0 bases for V and 2 bases for J; bases not matched to a gene: 4. The CDR3 extends over 15 amino acids. The CDR3 region is CASSQELARAYEQYF. As DNA, the CDR3 is TGTGCCAGCAGCCAAGAACTAGCGAGAGCCTACGAGCAGTACTTC.

This clonotype was observed a single time. CDR3 residues: CASSPQDRGRGNSPLHF. CDR3 nucleotide sequence: TGTGCCAGCAGCCCACAAGACAGGGGACGCGGGAATTCACCCCTCCACTTT. The chain combines TRBV7-8 with TRBJ1-6; 8 bases are shared with TRBD1. The CDR3 totals 17 residues. Germline values: CDR1 SGHVS, CDR2 FQNEAQ. V lost 5 bases to trimming and J lost 7 bases; unmatched junction nucleotides: 13.

J is TRBJ2-7 and V is TRBV6-5; D is possibly TRBD2 (5 bases). CDR3 length: 13 residues. The germline V gene encodes CDR1 MNHEY and CDR2 SVGAGI. V lost 8 bases and J lost 0, with 11 bases in between. CDR3 in DNA: TGTGCCAGCGTGGAGCGGAGCTCCTACGAGCAGTACTTC. This codes for CASVERSSYEQYF.

This clonotype was found a few times. V and J are TRBV12-3 or TRBV12-4 and TRBJ1-4, with 7 bases fitting TRBD1. V was pared by 6 bases and J by 2 bases, with 6 bases of the junction left unmatched. The CDR3 contains 15 residues. CDR3 sequence: CASSRTGDTNEKLFF. The CDR3 nucleotides are TGTGCCAGCAGCCGTACAGGGGATACTAATGAAAAACTGTTTTTT.

This clonotype was counted between two and nine times. The V and J genes are TRBV11-1 and TRBJ2-1; TRBD2 aligns across 7 bases. This CDR3 spans 17 amino acids. In germline, CDR1 is SGHAT, CDR2 FQDESV (reference sequence). V shed 2 bases and J 10 bases; nucleotides not matched to a gene: 17. Here the CDR3 DNA reads TGTGCCAGCAGCTTACACCTAGCGGCACTATCAGGCGAGGAGCAGTTCTTC. It codes for CASSLHLAALSGEEQFF.

This clonotype was counted a single time. This chain joins TRBV6-1 and TRBJ1-2; D unclear. CDR1 and CDR2 (germline): MNHNS, SASEGT. V lost 10 bases and J 4 bases, leaving 19 bases between the germline ends. The CDR3 sequence is 14 residues long. The CDR3 here is CAITRAVAGYGYTF. Written as DNA, the CDR3 is TGTGCCATAACCCGGGCAGTGGCGGGCTATGGCTACACCTTC.

This clonotype was detected only a few times. The chain combines TRBV5-1 with TRBJ2-3; D call uncertain. V lost 0 bases, J lost 5 bases, and 7 bases lay in between. The CDR3 is 13 residues long. Germline V gene sequence: CDR1 SGHRS, CDR2 YFSETQ. The CDR3 nucleotides are TGCGCCAGCAGCTTGGAGCAGGTAGATACGCAGTATTTT. Its protein is CASSLEQVDTQYF.

The J gene is TRBJ1-2, the V gene TRBV5-1; D is unresolved. The CDR3 runs 15 residues. Germline V CDR1 and CDR2: SGHRS, YFSETQ. The ends were cut back, 0 bases at V and 5 bases at J, with 14 bases in the middle. For the CDR3, the DNA is TGCGCCAGCAGCTTGGCCTCAGACCCTCGGTATGGCTACACCTTC. As protein: CASSLASDPRYGYTF.

The chain links TRBV4-1 to TRBJ1-4; TRBD1 might be the D (5 bases). V lost 5 bases, J lost 5 bases, and 9 bases lay in between. Looked up from germline, CDR1 is MGHRA and CDR2 is YSYEKL. This CDR3 region has 13 residues. The CDR3 nucleotides read TGCGCCAGCAGCGGGTCAGGGAATGAAAAACTGTTTTTT. It translates to CASSGSGNEKLFF.

This clonotype was recorded a few times. This chain links TRBV20-1 with TRBJ2-7; 14 positions match TRBD2. Losses at the gene ends were 1 base for V and 5 bases for J; bases not matched to a gene: 7. The germline V gene has CDR1 DFQATT and CDR2 SNEGSKA (reference sequence). The CDR3 loop spans 16 amino acids. The CDR3 DNA reads as TGCAGTGCTAGAGCGCCGACTAGCGGGAGGGCTCACGAGCAGTACTTC. Its protein is CSARAPTSGRAHEQYF.

The chain has TRBV7-8 and TRBJ2-1; maybe TRBD2 (6 bases). Germline CDR1 is SGHVS and CDR2 is FQNEAQ. Deletions cut 2 bases from V and 11 bases from J, with 10 bases between. The CDR3 sequence is 12 residues long. CDR3 bases: TGTGCCAGCAGCTTATCACGGGAGAAGCAGTTCTTC. Translation: CASSLSREKQFF.

The chain employs TRBV28 and TRBJ2-1, with D possibly being TRBD1 (6 bases). The V gene's germline CDR1 is MDHEN and CDR2 SYDVKM. There are 12 residues in the CDR3. Trimming pared 4 bases from V and 8 bases from J, leaving 9 bases between. Here the CDR3 DNA reads TGTGCCAGCAGTTCCCACAGGGATGAGCAGTTCTTC. Amino acid sequence: CASSSHRDEQFF.

This chain joins TRBV4-2 and TRBJ2-2; no firm D call. CDR3 length: 15 amino acids. Germline V gene sequence: CDR1 LGHNA, CDR2 YNFKEQ. V was shortened by 2 bases and J by 1 base, with 8 bases between the two germline ends. CDR3 residues: CASSQLGGNTGELFF. The CDR3 region has the DNA TGTGCCAGCAGCCAACTCGGCGGGAACACCGGGGAGCTGTTTTTT.

The chain is built from TRBV12-3 or TRBV12-4 and TRBJ2-7, with D tentatively TRBD2 (6 bases). The CDR3 has 15 residues. The V end was cut by 6 bases, the J end by 2 bases, with 17 bases between. CDR3 coding DNA: TGTGCCAGCAGAAAGGGGAACGGGGGACCCTACGAGCAGTACTTC. Translation gives CASRKGNGGPYEQYF.

The chain uses TRBV28 and TRBJ2-5, with no clear D. The V and J ends lost 5 bases and 3 bases respectively, with 13 bases between them. The CDR3 sequence is 14 residues long. The V gene's germline CDR1 is MDHEN and CDR2 SYDVKM. The CDR3 region is CASSPRTREETQYF. The DNA of the CDR3 is TGTGCCAGCAGTCCCCGGACCCGTGAAGAGACCCAGTACTTC.

The chain joins TRBV6-2 or TRBV6-3 to TRBJ2-5, with D possibly being TRBD2 (5 bases). The DNA end lines up better with TRBJ2-7; the J call may be wrong. The germline V gene encodes CDR1 MNHEY and CDR2 SVGEGT. The CDR3 runs 13 residues. The DNA for the CDR3 is TGTGCCAGCAGAAAGAGACTACCGTACGAGCAGTACTTC. Its protein product is CASRKRLPYEQYF.